This TCR beta chain was sequenced in a study of blood T cell repertoires in COVID-19 (dated by TCRdb to about 2020). The study in broad terms: Samples from collaborators originated in the United States, Italy and Spain and spanned both the acute and convalescent phases of COVID-19. The repertoires were released in a freely available public database intended as a resource for research on the immune response to SARS-CoV-2. Samples came from the ongoing ImmuneRACE study (first 160 participants) plus 1,254 subjects from 6 global collaborators. Nearly every sample came with metadata listing a de-identified subject ID, COVID-19 status, age in years and sex. The dataset comprised deeply sampled blood TCRbeta repertoires from subjects exposed to, actively infected with, or recovered from COVID-19. Where available, HLA class I and class II types were taken from metadata supplied by the sample provider and were not determined by assay-based typing. The prospective study material was composed of cDNA or gDNA derived from T cells, B-cell-depleted T cells, or PBMCs.

What the work shows at the level of the full study, not this receptor alone: The amount of clinical and demographic metadata varied by source and participant and was provided uncurated.

This clone is a singleton in its sample. The antigen it binds to is not known. Qualities for individual bases were not recorded, and no much larger clone is one base off. There are 12 amino acids in the CDR3, from cysteine to phenylalanine inclusive. Only the CDR3 region is kept as DNA, spanning 36 bases read in frame from base 1. V is pared back by 1 base and J by 10 bases, with 10 bases lying between the germline termini. From a lookup of the germline V gene, CDR1 and CDR2 are SNHLY and FYNNEI. Collaborating institutions collected whole blood in K2EDTA tubes following their own protocols. For TCRbeta analysis, collaborator samples were shipped as frozen whole blood, as isolated PBMCs, or as DNA extracted from either sample type. The immunoSEQ Assay, a bias-controlled multiplex PCR, was used to amplify TCRbeta CDR3 regions from genomic DNA. Turning to the authors' computational methods: The number of nucleated cells in each sample was estimated from the amplification of reference gene primers within the assay. To quantify the absolute abundance of each unique TCRbeta CDR3 rearrangement, sequence reads were collapsed and filtered. For each sample, productive Simpson clonality was calculated as the square root of Simpson's diversity index over productive rearrangements. The clones in this table, taken by TCRdb from immuneACCESS, are in-frame only. Not every clone is retained; where verified, under half of the shortfall comes from an unresolved V gene, and the cause of the rest is unknown. That table furnishes V, J and clone size, whereas the DNA furnished D and trimming. Here the sample has some 93,000 clones; 86% occur a single time. Together, the top ten hold about a tenth of the sample.

The receptor was isolated from a man between 50 and 59 years old with acute or convalescent COVID-19. What was sequenced was peripheral blood. The chain joins TRBV2 to TRBJ1-1, and the D gene may be TRBD1, 5 bases matching. This receptor carries the CDR3 CASSEGGARAFF. The DNA sequence is as follows: TGTGCCAGCAGTGAAGGCGGGGCGAGAGCTTTCTTT.